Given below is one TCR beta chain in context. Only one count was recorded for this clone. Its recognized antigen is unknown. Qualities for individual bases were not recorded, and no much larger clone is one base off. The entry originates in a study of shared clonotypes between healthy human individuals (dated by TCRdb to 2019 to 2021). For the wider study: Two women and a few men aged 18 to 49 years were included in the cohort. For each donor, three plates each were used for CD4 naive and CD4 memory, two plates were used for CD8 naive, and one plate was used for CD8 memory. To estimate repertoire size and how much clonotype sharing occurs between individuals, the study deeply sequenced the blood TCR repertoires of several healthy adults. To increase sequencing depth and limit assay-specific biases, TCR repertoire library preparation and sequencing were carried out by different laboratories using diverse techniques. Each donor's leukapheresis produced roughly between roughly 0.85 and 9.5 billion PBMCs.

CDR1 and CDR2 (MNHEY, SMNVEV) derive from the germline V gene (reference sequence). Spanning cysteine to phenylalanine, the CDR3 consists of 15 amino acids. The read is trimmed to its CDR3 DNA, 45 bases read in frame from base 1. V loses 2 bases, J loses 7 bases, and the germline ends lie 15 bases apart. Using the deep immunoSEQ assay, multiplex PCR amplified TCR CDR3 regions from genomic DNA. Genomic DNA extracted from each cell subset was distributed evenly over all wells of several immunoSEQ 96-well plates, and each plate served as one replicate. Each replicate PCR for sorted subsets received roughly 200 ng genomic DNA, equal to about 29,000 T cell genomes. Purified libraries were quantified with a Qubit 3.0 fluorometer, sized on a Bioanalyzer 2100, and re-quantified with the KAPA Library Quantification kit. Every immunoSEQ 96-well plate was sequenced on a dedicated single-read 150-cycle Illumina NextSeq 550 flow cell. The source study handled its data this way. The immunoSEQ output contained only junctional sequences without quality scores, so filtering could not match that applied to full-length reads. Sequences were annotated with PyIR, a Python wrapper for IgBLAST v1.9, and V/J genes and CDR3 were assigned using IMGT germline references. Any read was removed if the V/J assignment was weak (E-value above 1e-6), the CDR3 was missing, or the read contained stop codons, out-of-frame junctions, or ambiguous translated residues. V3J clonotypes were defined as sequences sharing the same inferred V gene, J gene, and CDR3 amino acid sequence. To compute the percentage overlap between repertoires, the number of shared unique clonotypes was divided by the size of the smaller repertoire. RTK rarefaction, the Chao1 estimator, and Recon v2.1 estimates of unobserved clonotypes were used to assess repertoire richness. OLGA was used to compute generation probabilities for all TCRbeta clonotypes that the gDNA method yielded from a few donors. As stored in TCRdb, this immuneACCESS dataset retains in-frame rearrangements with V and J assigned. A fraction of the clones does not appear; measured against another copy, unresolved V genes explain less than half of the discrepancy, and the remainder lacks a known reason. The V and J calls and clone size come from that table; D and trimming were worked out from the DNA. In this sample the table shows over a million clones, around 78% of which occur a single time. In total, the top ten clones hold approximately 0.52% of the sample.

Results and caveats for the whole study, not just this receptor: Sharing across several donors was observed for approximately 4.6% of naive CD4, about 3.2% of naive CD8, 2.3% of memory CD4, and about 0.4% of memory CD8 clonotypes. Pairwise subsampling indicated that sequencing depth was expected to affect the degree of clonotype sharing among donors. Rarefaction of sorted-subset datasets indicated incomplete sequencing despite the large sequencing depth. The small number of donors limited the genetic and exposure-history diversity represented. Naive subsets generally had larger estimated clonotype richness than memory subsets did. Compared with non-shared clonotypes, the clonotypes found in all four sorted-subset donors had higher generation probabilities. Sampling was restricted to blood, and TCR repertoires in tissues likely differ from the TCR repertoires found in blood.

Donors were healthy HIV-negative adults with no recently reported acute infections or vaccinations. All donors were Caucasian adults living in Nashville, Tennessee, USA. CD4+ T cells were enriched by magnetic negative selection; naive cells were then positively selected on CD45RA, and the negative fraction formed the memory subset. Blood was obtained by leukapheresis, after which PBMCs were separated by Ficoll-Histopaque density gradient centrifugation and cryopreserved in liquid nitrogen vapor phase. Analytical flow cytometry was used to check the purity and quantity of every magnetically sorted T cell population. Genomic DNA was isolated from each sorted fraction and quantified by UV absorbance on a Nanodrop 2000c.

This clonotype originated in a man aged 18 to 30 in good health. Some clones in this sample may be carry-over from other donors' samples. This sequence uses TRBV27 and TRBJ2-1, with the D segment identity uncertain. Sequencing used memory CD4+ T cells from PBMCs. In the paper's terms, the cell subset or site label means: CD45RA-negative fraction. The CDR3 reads CASSLRTPMGNEQFF. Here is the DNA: TGTGCCAGCAGTTTACGGACGCCAATGGGAAATGAGCAGTTCTTC.